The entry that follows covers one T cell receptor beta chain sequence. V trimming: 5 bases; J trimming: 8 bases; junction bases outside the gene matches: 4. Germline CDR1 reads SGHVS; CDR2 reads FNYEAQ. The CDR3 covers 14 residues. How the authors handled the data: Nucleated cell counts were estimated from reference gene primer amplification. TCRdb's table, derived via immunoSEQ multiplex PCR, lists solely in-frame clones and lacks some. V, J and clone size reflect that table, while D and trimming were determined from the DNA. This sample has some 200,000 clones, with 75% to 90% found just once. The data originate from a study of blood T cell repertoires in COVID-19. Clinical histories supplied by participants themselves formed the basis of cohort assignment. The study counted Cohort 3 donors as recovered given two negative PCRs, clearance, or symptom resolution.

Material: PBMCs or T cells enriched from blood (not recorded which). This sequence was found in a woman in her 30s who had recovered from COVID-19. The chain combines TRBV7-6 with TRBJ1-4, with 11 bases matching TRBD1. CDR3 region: CASSQDRGLEKLFF. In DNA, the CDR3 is TGTGCCAGCAGCCAGGACAGGGGGCTCGAAAAACTGTTTTTT. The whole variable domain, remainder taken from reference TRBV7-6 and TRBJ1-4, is GAGVSQSPRYKVTKRGQDVALRCDPISGHVSLYWYRQALGQGPEFLTYFNYEAQQDKSGLPNDRFSAERPEGSISTLTIQRTEQRDSAMYRCASSQDRGLEKLFFGSGTQLSVL.